Listed below are T cell receptor beta chains from one sample, sequenced in a study of CD8+ T cells in alopecia areata. TCRdb's copy holds only in-frame clones and misses some; the assay was immunoSEQ multiplex PCR. The profile shows about 120,000 clones, about 47% of them singletons. This sample comprised CD8+ T cells sorted from blood, obtained at week 0. Receptors were obtained from a human donor with alopecia areata. CDR3s include the opening cysteine and the closing phenylalanine or tryptophan. The D gene is left open where the match is weak. Not every row has a clone size; where given, it reads once, few, many or a size class.

clone_size	v_call	d_call	j_call	cdr3_aa	cdr3_nt
-	TRBV9	-	TRBJ2-6	CASSVAIGSGGANVLTF	TGTGCCAGCAGCGTAGCGATAGGGAGTGGTGGGGCCAACGTCCTGACTTTC
-	TRBV4-3	TRBD1	TRBJ2-3	CASSLGQGTDTQYF	TGCGCCAGCAGCCTGGGACAGGGCACAGATACGCAGTATTTT
few	TRBV23-1	-	TRBJ2-3	CASIPPPRLWTDTQYF	TGCGCCAGCATCCCGCCGCCAAGGCTTTGGACAGATACGCAGTATTTT
-	TRBV29-1	-	TRBJ2-7	CSVEKGTDSYEQYF	TGCAGCGTTGAAAAGGGCACCGACTCCTACGAGCAGTACTTC
-	TRBV29-1	TRBD2	TRBJ2-7	CSATGRGVGYEQYF	TGCAGCGCCACCGGACGGGGGGTAGGCTACGAGCAGTACTTC
few	TRBV9	-	TRBJ1-1	CASSVAGSEAFF	TGTGCCAGCAGCGTAGCTGGTAGTGAAGCTTTCTTT
-	TRBV29-1	-	TRBJ1-1	CSVDSQGEAFF	TGCAGCGTTGATTCTCAGGGTGAAGCTTTCTTT
-	TRBV7-8	-	TRBJ1-6	CASSLEFGGQDNSPLHF	TGTGCCAGCAGCTTAGAATTTGGGGGCCAGGATAATTCACCCCTCCACTTT
few	TRBV7-8	TRBD1	TRBJ2-1	CASSFETGGNEQFF	TGTGCCAGCAGCTTCGAGACAGGGGGAAATGAGCAGTTCTTC
few	TRBV7-9	TRBD2	TRBJ2-4	CASSPPLPGGRGDIQYF	TGTGCCAGCAGCCCCCCCCTACCGGGGGGGCGGGGAGACATTCAGTACTTC
-	TRBV30	-	TRBJ1-1	CAWSVETSTEAFF	TGTGCCTGGAGTGTAGAGACAAGCACTGAAGCTTTCTTT
-	TRBV29-1	-	TRBJ2-7	CSVEGGAHEQYF	TGCAGCGTTGAAGGGGGTGCCCACGAGCAGTACTTC
-	TRBV29-1	-	TRBJ2-7	CSAGTDYEQYF	TGCAGCGCAGGGACGGATTACGAGCAGTACTTC
-	TRBV10-3	TRBD2	TRBJ2-5	CAISVSGGPQETQYF	TGTGCCATCAGTGTCAGCGGGGGGCCACAAGAGACCCAGTACTTC
once	TRBV6-5	TRBD2	TRBJ2-1	CASTMGGNSYNEQFF	TGTGCCAGCACCATGGGGGGGAACTCCTACAATGAGCAGTTCTTC
-	TRBV18	TRBD1	TRBJ2-7	CASSPQSTGPSYEQYF	TGTGCCAGCTCACCACAATCGACAGGGCCTTCCTACGAGCAGTACTTC
-	TRBV29-1	-	TRBJ1-2	CSVDTAQNYGYTF	TGCAGCGTTGATACGGCACAGAACTATGGCTACACCTTC
few	TRBV6-5	-	TRBJ1-6	CASSSRDGPLNSPLHF	TGTGCCAGCAGTTCCCGGGACGGACCCCTTAATTCACCCCTCCACTTT
many	TRBV6-6	-	TRBJ1-5	CASSYSGSNSNQPQHF	TGTGCCAGCAGTTACTCGGGATCTAATAGCAATCAGCCCCAGCATTTT
-	TRBV4-3	-	TRBJ2-2	CASSQGQYTGELFF	TGCGCCAGCAGCCAAGGACAGTATACCGGGGAGCTGTTTTTT
-	TRBV27	-	TRBJ1-6	CASSFGPLVGSPLHF	TGTGCCAGCAGTTTCGGGCCGTTGGTAGGCTCACCCCTCCACTTT
few	TRBV14	-	TRBJ2-1	CASSPGYNEQFF	TGTGCCAGCAGCCCCGGATACAATGAGCAGTTCTTC
-	TRBV5-4	TRBD2	TRBJ2-1	CATRKRGNEQFF	TGTGCCACGCGGAAGCGGGGCAATGAGCAGTTCTTC
-	TRBV6-5	-	TRBJ2-4	CASTQGGNLYF	TGTGCCAGCACTCAGGGGGGGAATCTGTACTTC
few	TRBV5-6	TRBD2	TRBJ2-1	CASSSGGHEQFF	TGTGCCAGCAGCTCGGGGGGGCATGAGCAGTTCTTC
once	TRBV4-1	-	TRBJ2-2	CASSHLARDTGELFF	TGCGCCAGCAGCCACCTAGCGCGGGACACCGGGGAGCTGTTTTTT
-	TRBV6-1	TRBD1	TRBJ2-7	CASSVSPGQGTTYEQYF	TGTGCCAGCAGTGTAAGCCCGGGACAGGGGACGACCTACGAGCAGTACTTC
-	TRBV7-9	-	TRBJ2-7	CASSPRQAHSYEQYF	TGTGCCAGCAGCCCTCGACAGGCACACTCCTACGAGCAGTACTTC
-	TRBV27	-	TRBJ1-6	CASSSPGRGSPLHF	TGTGCCAGCAGTTCCCCAGGCCGGGGGTCACCCCTCCACTTT
-	TRBV6-6	-	TRBJ1-2	CASSYSTGYGYTF	TGTGCCAGCAGTTACTCGACAGGATATGGCTACACCTTC
-	TRBV6-5	-	TRBJ2-4	CASSYSKVRGKNIQYF	TGTGCCAGCAGTTACTCCAAGGTTCGCGGTAAAAACATTCAGTACTTC
few	TRBV12-5	TRBD1	TRBJ2-5	CASGWGTGATQYF	TGTGCTAGTGGTTGGGGGACAGGGGCGACCCAGTACTTC
-	TRBV29-1	TRBD1	TRBJ2-5	CSALADRGLETQYF	TGCAGCGCCCTCGCGGACAGGGGGCTGGAGACCCAGTACTTC
-	TRBV5-4	TRBD2	TRBJ2-1	CASRRTSGRGEQFF	TGTGCCAGCCGCCGGACTAGCGGGAGGGGTGAGCAGTTCTTC
-	TRBV4-2	TRBD2	TRBJ2-3	CASSQDPQPSGSTDTQYF	TGTGCCAGCAGCCAAGATCCGCAGCCTAGCGGGAGCACAGATACGCAGTATTTT
-	TRBV6-5	-	TRBJ1-3	CASSYSRSGNTIYF	TGTGCCAGCAGTTACTCCCGCTCTGGAAACACCATATATTTT
-	TRBV5-6	-	TRBJ2-2	CASSPGARGTGELFF	TGTGCCAGCAGCCCAGGGGCCAGGGGCACCGGGGAGCTGTTTTTT
-	TRBV5-6	-	TRBJ2-5	CASSLGLPGETQYF	TGTGCCAGCAGCTTGGGGTTACCCGGGGAGACCCAGTACTTC